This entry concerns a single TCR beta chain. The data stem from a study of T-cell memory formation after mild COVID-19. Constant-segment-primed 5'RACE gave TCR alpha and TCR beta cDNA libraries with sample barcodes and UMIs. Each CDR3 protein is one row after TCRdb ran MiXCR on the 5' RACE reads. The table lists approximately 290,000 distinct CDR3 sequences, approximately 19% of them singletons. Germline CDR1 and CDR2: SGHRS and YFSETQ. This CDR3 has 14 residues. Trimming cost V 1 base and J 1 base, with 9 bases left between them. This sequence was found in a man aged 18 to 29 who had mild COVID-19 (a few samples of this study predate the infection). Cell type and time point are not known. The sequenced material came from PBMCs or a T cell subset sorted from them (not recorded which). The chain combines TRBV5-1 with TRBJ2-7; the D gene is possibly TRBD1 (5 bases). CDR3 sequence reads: CASSLITGSYEQYF. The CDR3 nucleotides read TGCGCCAGCAGCTTGATAACAGGATCCTACGAGCAGTACTTC.